Included here is one T cell receptor (beta chain) sequence, with context. Sequencing used immunoSEQ multiplex PCR; TCRdb keeps in-frame clones, though not all of them. Of about 80,000 clones in the sample, around 79% are singletons; the top ten hold 12%. Germline lookup yields CDR1 LGHDT and CDR2 YNNKEL (reference sequence). V trimming: 3 bases; J trimming: 7 bases; junction bases outside the gene matches: 5. The CDR3 loop spans 13 amino acids. The entry originates in a study of blood T cell repertoires in COVID-19. The receptor was isolated from an elderly man with acute or convalescent COVID-19. The source material was peripheral blood. The chain has TRBV3-1 (or the pseudogene TRBV3-2) and TRBJ1-2, with TRBD1 identical over 7 bases. This CDR3 reads CASSQGQNLGYTF. Written as DNA, the CDR3 is TGTGCCAGCAGCCAGGGACAGAACCTTGGCTACACCTTC.